This TCR beta chain appears in the sequencing data of a study of OX40 agonist ivuxolimab in advanced cancers. Study information: Age averaged around 58 years (range roughly 23 to 85), and more than 80% were male.

Patients had blood sampled at baseline and again on cycle 4 day 1 and cycle 7 day 1. The CDR3 extends over 13 amino acids. The germline V gene encodes CDR1 MNHEY and CDR2 SMNVEV (reference sequence). V dropped 2 bases and J dropped 1 base, with 5 bases sitting between them. Sequencing used immunoSEQ multiplex PCR; TCRdb keeps in-frame clones, though not all of them. Among tens of thousands of clones listed, 79% were seen once. The chain recombines TRBV27 with TRBJ1-1, with D possibly being TRBD1 (5 bases). This TCR was sampled from an adult with an advanced solid tumor such as melanoma, head and neck, liver or kidney cancer. This specimen was CD4+ or CD8+ T cells sorted from blood, taken in a trial of the OX40 agonist ivuxolimab. CDR3 sequence reads: CASSLGQNTEAFF. The CDR3 nucleotides are TGTGCCAGCAGTTTAGGACAGAACACTGAAGCTTTCTTT.